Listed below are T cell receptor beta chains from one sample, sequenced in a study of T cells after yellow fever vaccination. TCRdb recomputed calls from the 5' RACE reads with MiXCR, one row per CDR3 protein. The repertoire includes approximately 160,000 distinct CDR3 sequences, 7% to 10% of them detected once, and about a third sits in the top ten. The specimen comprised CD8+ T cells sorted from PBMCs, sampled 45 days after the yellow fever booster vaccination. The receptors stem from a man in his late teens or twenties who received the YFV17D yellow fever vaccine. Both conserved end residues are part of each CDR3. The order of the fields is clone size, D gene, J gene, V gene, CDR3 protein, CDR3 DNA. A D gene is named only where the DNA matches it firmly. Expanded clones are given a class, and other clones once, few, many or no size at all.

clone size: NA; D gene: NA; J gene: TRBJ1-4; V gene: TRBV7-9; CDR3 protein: CASSTGSTNEKLFF; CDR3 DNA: TGTGCCAGCAGCACGGGTAGTACTAATGAAAAACTGTTTTTT
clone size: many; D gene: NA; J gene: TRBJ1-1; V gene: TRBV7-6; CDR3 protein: CASSPQALISEAFF; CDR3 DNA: TGTGCCAGCAGCCCGCAGGCTTTGATATCTGAAGCTTTCTTT
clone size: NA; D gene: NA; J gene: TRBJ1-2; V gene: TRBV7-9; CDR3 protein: CASSPPRTENNYGYTF; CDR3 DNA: TGTGCCAGCAGCCCTCCCCGGACAGAGAATAACTATGGCTACACCTTC
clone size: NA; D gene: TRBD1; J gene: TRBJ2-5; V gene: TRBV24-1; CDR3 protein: CATSDSGQLSQETQYF; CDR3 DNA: TGTGCCACCAGTGACTCGGGACAGCTATCGCAAGAGACCCAGTACTTC
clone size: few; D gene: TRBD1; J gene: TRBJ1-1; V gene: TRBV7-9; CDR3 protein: CASSWTGGAFF; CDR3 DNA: TGTGCCAGCAGCTGGACAGGCGGGGCTTTCTTT
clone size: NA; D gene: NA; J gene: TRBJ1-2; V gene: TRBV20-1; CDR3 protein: CSARVLSYGYTF; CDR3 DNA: TGCAGTGCTAGAGTATTAAGCTATGGCTACACCTTC
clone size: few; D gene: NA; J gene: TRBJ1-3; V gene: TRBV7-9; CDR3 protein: CASSSALSGNTIYF; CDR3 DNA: TGTGCCAGCAGCTCAGCCCTCTCTGGAAACACCATATATTTT
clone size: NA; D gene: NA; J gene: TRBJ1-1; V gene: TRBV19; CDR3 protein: CASSIAGTEAFF; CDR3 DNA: TGTGCCAGTAGTATCGCGGGTACTGAAGCTTTCTTT
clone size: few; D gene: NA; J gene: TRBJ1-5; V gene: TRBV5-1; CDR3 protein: CASSLELGNQPQHF; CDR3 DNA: TGCGCCAGCAGCTTGGAGTTGGGGAATCAGCCCCAGCATTTT
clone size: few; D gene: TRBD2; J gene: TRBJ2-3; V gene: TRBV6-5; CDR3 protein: CASSYLSGGTTDTQYF; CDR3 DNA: TGTGCCAGCAGTTATCTTAGCGGGGGGACCACAGATACGCAGTATTTT
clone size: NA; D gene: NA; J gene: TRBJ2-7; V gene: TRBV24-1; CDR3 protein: CATPKRNYYFSYEQYF; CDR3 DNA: TGTGCCACCCCTAAAAGGAATTACTACTTCTCCTACGAGCAGTACTTC
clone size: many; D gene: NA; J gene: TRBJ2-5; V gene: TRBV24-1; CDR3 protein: CATSSRGRQETQYF; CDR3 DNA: TGTGCCACCAGTTCGCGGGGGCGGCAAGAGACCCAGTACTTC
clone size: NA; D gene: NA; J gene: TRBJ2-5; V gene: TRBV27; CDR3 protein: CASSLRRGQETQYF; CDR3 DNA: TGTGCCAGCAGTCTCAGACGGGGACAAGAGACCCAGTACTTC
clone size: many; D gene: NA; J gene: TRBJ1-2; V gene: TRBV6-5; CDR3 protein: CASSYSNLGDGYTF; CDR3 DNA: TGTGCCAGCAGTTACTCGAACCTAGGGGATGGCTACACCTTC
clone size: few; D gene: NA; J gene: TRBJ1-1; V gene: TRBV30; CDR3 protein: CAWSVRAHEAFF; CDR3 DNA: TGTGCCTGGAGTGTAAGGGCGCATGAAGCTTTCTTT
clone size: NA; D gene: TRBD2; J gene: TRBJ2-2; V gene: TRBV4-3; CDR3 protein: CASSQDTAGEITGELFF; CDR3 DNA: TGCGCCAGCAGCCAAGATACCGCGGGGGAGATCACCGGGGAGCTGTTTTTT
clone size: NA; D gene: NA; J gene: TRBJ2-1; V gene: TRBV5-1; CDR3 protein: CASSLDVYNEQFF; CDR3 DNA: TGCGCCAGCAGCTTGGACGTCTACAATGAGCAGTTCTTC
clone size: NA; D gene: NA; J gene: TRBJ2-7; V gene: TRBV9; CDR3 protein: CASSPTAGEQYF; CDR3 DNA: TGTGCCAGCAGCCCCACGGCGGGGGAGCAGTACTTC
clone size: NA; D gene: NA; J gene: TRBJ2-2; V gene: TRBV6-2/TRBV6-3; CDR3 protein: CASNTKRALRTGELFF; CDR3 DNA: TGTGCCAGTAACACCAAAAGGGCCCTTAGGACCGGGGAGCTGTTTTTT
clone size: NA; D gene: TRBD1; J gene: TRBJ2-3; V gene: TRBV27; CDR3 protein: CARTGGCSGPITDTQYF; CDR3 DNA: TGTGCCCGAACAGGGGGCTGTTCGGGACCAATTACAGATACGCAGTATTTT
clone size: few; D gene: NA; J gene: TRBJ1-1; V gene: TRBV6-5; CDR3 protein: CASSYWDSRAGEAFF; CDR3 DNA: TGTGCCAGCAGTTATTGGGACTCCCGGGCAGGTGAAGCTTTCTTT
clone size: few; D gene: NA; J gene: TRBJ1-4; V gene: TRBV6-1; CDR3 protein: CASSATGANEKLFF; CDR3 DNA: TGTGCCAGCAGTGCGACAGGAGCTAATGAAAAACTGTTTTTT
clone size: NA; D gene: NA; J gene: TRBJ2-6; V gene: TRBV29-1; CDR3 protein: CSAGPSVSSGANVLTF; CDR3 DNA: TGCAGCGCCGGACCTAGCGTAAGCTCTGGGGCCAACGTCCTGACTTTC
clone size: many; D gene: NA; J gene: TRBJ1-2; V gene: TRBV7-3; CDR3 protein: CASSSPGSVGYTF; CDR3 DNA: TGTGCCAGCAGCTCCCCAGGGTCAGTCGGCTACACCTTC
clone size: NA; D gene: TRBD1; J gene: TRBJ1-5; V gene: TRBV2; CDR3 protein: CASRGTGDSNQPQHF; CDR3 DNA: TGTGCCAGCAGAGGGACAGGGGATAGCAATCAGCCCCAGCATTTT
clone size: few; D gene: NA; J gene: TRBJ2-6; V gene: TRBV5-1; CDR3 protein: CASSPWAGANVLTF; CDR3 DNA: TGCGCCAGCAGCCCGTGGGCTGGGGCCAACGTCCTGACTTTC
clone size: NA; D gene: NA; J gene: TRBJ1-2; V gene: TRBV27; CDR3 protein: CASSPRTGFGSYGYTF; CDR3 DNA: TGTGCCAGCAGTCCCCGAACAGGGTTCGGTAGCTATGGCTACACCTTC
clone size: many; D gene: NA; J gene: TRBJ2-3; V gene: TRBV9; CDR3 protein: CASSGGMDTQYF; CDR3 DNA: TGTGCCAGCAGCGGTGGAATGGATACGCAGTATTTT
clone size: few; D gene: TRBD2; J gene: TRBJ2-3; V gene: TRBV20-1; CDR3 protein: CSAEAQAGETDTQYF; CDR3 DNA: TGCAGTGCTGAGGCCCAGGCGGGGGAAACAGATACGCAGTATTTT
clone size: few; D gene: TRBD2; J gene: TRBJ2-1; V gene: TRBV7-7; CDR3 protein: CASSLVAGGRWNEQFF; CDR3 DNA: TGTGCCAGCAGCTTAGTAGCGGGGGGCCGATGGAATGAGCAGTTCTTC
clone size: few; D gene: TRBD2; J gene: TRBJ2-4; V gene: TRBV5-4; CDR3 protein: CASRSTSGGDKNIQYF; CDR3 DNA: TGTGCCAGCAGATCGACTAGCGGGGGGGACAAAAACATTCAGTACTTC
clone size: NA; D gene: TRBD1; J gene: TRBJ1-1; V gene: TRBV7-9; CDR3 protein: CASSPDRATEAFF; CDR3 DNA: TGTGCCAGCAGCCCGGACAGGGCTACTGAAGCTTTCTTT
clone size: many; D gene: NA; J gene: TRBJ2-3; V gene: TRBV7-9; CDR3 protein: CASRSGGRGTDTQYF; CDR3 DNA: TGTGCCAGCCGTTCGGGGGGCCGGGGCACAGATACGCAGTATTTT
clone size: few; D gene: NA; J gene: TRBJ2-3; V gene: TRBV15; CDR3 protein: CATSRGSAATDTQYF; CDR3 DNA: TGTGCCACCAGCAGAGGTTCAGCAGCCACAGATACGCAGTATTTT
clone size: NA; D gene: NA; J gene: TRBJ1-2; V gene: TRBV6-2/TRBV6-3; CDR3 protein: CASSYETPIGGYTF; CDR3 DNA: TGTGCCAGCAGTTACGAGACACCCATTGGAGGCTACACCTTC
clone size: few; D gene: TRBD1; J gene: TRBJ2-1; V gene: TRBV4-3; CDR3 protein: CASSLEDRFFMNEQFF; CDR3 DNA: TGCGCCAGCAGCCTTGAGGACAGGTTTTTTATGAATGAGCAGTTCTTC
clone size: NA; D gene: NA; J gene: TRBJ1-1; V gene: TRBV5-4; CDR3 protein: CASSLWMGSAEAFF; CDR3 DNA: TGTGCCAGCAGCTTGTGGATGGGATCCGCTGAAGCTTTCTTT
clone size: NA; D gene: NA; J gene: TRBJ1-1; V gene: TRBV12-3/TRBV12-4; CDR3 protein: CATRAVTEAFF; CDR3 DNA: TGTGCCACCCGAGCGGTCACTGAAGCTTTCTTT
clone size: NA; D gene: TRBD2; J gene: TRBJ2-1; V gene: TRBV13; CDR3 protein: CASSGPTSGGAEQFF; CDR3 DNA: TGTGCCAGCAGCGGACCCACTAGCGGGGGTGCAGAGCAGTTCTTC
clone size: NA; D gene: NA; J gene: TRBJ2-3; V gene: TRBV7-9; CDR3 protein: CASSSPFGGRDTDTQYF; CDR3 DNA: TGTGCCAGCAGCTCCCCTTTCGGGGGAAGGGACACAGATACGCAGTATTTT
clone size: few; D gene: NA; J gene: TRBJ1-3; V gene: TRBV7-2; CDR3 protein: CASSLRGVSGNTIYF; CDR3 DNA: TGTGCCAGCAGCTTAAGGGGAGTCTCTGGAAACACCATATATTTT
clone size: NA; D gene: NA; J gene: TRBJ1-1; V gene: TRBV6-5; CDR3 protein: CASSPRTATFSVEAFF; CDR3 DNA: TGTGCCAGCAGCCCCCGGACAGCCACTTTTTCCGTTGAAGCTTTCTTT
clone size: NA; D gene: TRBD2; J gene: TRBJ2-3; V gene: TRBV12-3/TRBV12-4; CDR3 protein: CASSFPSSGGAFGDTQYF; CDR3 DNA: TGTGCCAGCAGTTTCCCGTCCAGCGGGGGGGCCTTCGGGGATACGCAGTATTTT